Sequencing of this TCR beta chain was carried out in a study of memory CD4+ T cells and cytomegalovirus serostatus. Study details: Donors were healthy Belgian adults, under ten CMV seropositive and 24 seronegative. Overall study results and limits: Of approximately 160 reported CMV TCRbeta sequences, some 67 were found in memory CD4+ repertoires.

The method was immunoSEQ multiplex PCR; TCRdb's version includes in-frame clones alone and lacks a portion of them. The sample includes 45,000 to 60,000 clones, about four fifths of them seen just once. Single viable CD3+CD4+CD8-CD45RO+ cells were sorted as the memory CD4+ T cells. Serum IgG to CMV pp150, pp28, p38 and p52 defined serostatus. Positive selection with CD4 microbeads enriched total CD4+ T cells. This clone was picked up one time. Antigen unknown. The V gene's germline CDR1 is SQVTM and CDR2 ANQGSEA. After removal of 3 bases from V and 4 bases from J, the junction contained 2 bases not matched to a gene. This CDR3 has 13 amino acids.

The genes are TRBV29-1 and TRBJ2-1, with TRBD2 matching 8 bases. This receptor was obtained from an adult in good health and CMV-seropositive. Sequencing input: memory CD4+ T cells from blood. The CDR3 bases are TGCAGCGTTGACGGGGGGGGATACAATGAGCAGTTCTTC. It specifies CSVDGGGYNEQFF.